The rows below give T cell receptor beta chains drawn from one sample of a study of tumor and adjacent non-tumor tissue in lung cancer. One entry per CDR3 protein results from TCRdb running MiXCR on the multiplex PCR reads. The top ten hold 30% of the sample, which has some 95,000 distinct CDR3 sequences, 80% seen once. Input material: distant non-tumor lung tissue. The source is a man aged 55 to 70 with small cell lung cancer. Both conserved end residues are part of each CDR3. D genes are given only for firm matches. Clone size appears in some rows only: once, few, many, or a class for an expanded clone.

CDR3 protein	CDR3 DNA	clone size	D gene	V gene	J gene
CPSSSRGAYTGELFF	TGCCCCAGCAGCAGCAGAGGAGCCTATACCGGGGAGCTGTTTTTT	-	-	TRBV4-1	TRBJ2-2
CASSLGPGGVQEQYF	TGTGCCAGCAGCCTCGGGCCGGGGGGTGTGCAGGAGCAATACTTC	-	TRBD2	TRBV11-2	TRBJ2-7
CSGVPLRGYYNGQFF	TGCAGCGGAGTCCCGTTACGGGGGTATTACAATGGGCAGTTCTTC	-	-	TRBV29-1	TRBJ2-1
CDSSQVPGRRTEPFF	TGCGACAGCAGCCAAGTTCCAGGGCGTCGCACTGAACCTTTCTTT	-	-	TRBV4-1	TRBJ1-1
CVSSLDWTDTQYF	TGTGTCAGCAGCTTGGACTGGACCGATACGCAGTATTTT	-	-	TRBV11-2	TRBJ2-3
CVWSSAVSNTEELFF	TGTGTCTGGAGTTCGGCAGTCTCGAACACCGAGGAGCTGTTTTTT	-	-	TRBV30	TRBJ2-2
CVSSLDHDIQYF	TGTGTCAGCAGCTTGGACCATGACATTCAGTACTTC	-	-	TRBV7-8	TRBJ2-4
CSSSFAGENIQYF	TGTTCCAGCAGTTTTGCGGGGGAAAATATTCAGTACTTC	once	TRBD2	TRBV12-3/TRBV12-4	TRBJ2-4
CTSSLVELTTANEQFF	TGTACAAGCAGCTTAGTGGAGCTGACCACGGCCAATGAGCAGTTCTTC	-	-	TRBV11-2	TRBJ2-1
CATSGQVNDEQFF	TGTGCCACCAGTGGACAGGTAAATGATGAGCAGTTCTTC	many	-	TRBV24-1	TRBJ2-1
CASSPELEGGPREQYF	TGCGCCAGCAGCCCTGAACTAGAGGGAGGGCCAAGGGAGCAGTACTTC	-	TRBD2	TRBV4-1	TRBJ2-7
CASSFLRSYNEQFF	TGTGCCAGCAGCTTCTTAAGGTCCTACAATGAGCAGTTCTTC	-	-	TRBV5-5	TRBJ2-1
CASSRSGQNTEAFF	TGTGCCAGCTCACGAAGCGGACAGAATACTGAAGCTTTCTTT	-	-	TRBV6-1	TRBJ1-1
CASSQRGNEQFF	TGTGCCAGCAGCCAGCGAGGGAATGAGCAGTTCTTC	-	-	TRBV11-2	TRBJ2-1
CASILITGGYTEAFF	TGTGCCAGCATCTTAATAACAGGGGGGTACACTGAAGCTTTCTTT	-	TRBD1	TRBV11-2	TRBJ1-1
CDSHRRQGDNEHFF	TGTGACAGCCATAGGCGGCAGGGCGACAATGAGCATTTCTTC	-	-	TRBV11-2	TRBJ2-1
CNARHTSYEQYF	TGCAACGCCCGACACACCTCCTACGAGCAGTACTTC	-	-	TRBV29-1	TRBJ2-7
CASSATSGRVRSRTTQYF	TGCGCCAGCAGTGCCACTAGCGGGAGAGTCCGATCCCGCACTACGCAGTATTTT	once	TRBD2	TRBV6-1	TRBJ2-3
CSASSGGNTEAFF	TGCAGTGCCTCCTCCGGGGGGAACACTGAAGCTTTCTTT	-	-	TRBV20-1	TRBJ1-1
CASSHSAKFLREQYF	TGTGCCAGCAGTCACTCGGCCAAATTCCTACGCGAGCAGTACTTC	-	-	TRBV6-5	TRBJ2-7
CSVEDRSGFQPGYTF	TGCAGCGTTGAAGATAGATCGGGATTTCAGCCTGGCTACACCTTC	-	-	TRBV29-1	TRBJ1-2
CASSPWGARNSEASF	TGTGCCAGCAGCCCTTGGGGGGCGAGGAACAGTGAAGCTTCCTTT	-	-	TRBV11-2	TRBJ1-1
CVSRDRGRVGYTF	TGCGTCAGCAGGGACAGGGGCAGGGTTGGCTACACCTTC	-	TRBD1	TRBV10-1	TRBJ1-2
CASSYGTSGRSEQYF	TGTGCCAGCAGCTACGGGACTAGCGGGAGGAGCGAGCAGTACTTC	many	TRBD2	TRBV5-5	TRBJ2-7
CASSSTGTSGMVGNEQFF	TGTGCCAGCAGCTCGACCGGGACTAGCGGGATGGTCGGCAATGAGCAGTTCTTC	-	TRBD2	TRBV9	TRBJ2-1
CASSSSVGEDTQYF	TGTGCCAGCAGCTCAAGCGTGGGGGAAGATACGCAGTATTTT	-	-	TRBV7-3	TRBJ2-3
CDSSQDRDRANSPLHF	TGCGACAGCAGCCAGGATAGGGACAGGGCGAATTCACCCCTCCACTTT	-	TRBD1	TRBV4-1	TRBJ1-6
CSARHQDYDYTF	TGCAGTGCGAGACATCAGGACTATGACTACACCTTC	-	-	TRBV20-1	TRBJ1-2
CASSLVFPIMVF	TGTGCCAGCAGCTTAGTGTTTCCCATCATGGTCTTC	-	-	TRBV11-2	TRBJ2-1
CASNQFGANTGELFF	TGCGCCAGCAACCAATTCGGAGCCAACACTGGGGAGCTGTTTTTT	-	-	TRBV4-1	TRBJ2-2
CISMPSNTEAFF	TGTATCAGCATGCCATCGAACACTGAAGCTTTCTTT	-	-	TRBV6-1	TRBJ1-1
CASSQGSRQETQYF	TGTGCCAGCAGCCAGGGGAGCAGGCAAGAGACCCAGTACTTC	large	-	TRBV4-2	TRBJ2-5
CACSLGNELFF	TGTGCCTGCTCCCTAGGCAATGAGCTGTTCTTC	-	-	TRBV6-6	TRBJ2-1
CAGSQGSRREIQYF	TGTGCCGGCAGCCAGGGGAGCAGGCGAGAGATCCAGTACTTC	-	-	TRBV4-2	TRBJ2-5
CASNFERLNEQYF	TGCGCCAGCAATTTCGAGAGACTCAACGAGCAGTACTTC	-	-	TRBV4-1	TRBJ2-7
CASIYSAVSYNEQFF	TGTGCCAGCATTTACTCGGCGGTCAGCTACAATGAGCAGTTCTTC	-	-	TRBV6-5	TRBJ2-1
CANSLTAGVVTGELFF	TGTGCCAACAGCTTAACCGCGGGAGTTGTCACCGGGGAGTTGTTTTTT	-	TRBD2	TRBV11-3	TRBJ2-2
CASSSTSGTYNWQFF	TGTGCCAGCAGTTCTACTAGCGGGACCTACAATTGGCAGTTCTTC	-	TRBD2	TRBV12-3/TRBV12-4	TRBJ2-1
CSARGGADTVELFF	TGCAGCGCCCGAGGGGGGGCGGACACCGTTGAGCTGTTTTTT	-	-	TRBV29-1	TRBJ2-2
CASSQEFGDSGNSIYF	TGTGCCAGCAGCCAAGAGTTCGGCGATTCTGGAAACAGCATATATTTT	-	-	TRBV4-2	TRBJ1-3
CASSYGGSQDTQYF	TGTGCCAGCAGTTACGGGGGATCCCAAGATACGCAGTATTTT	few	-	TRBV6-6	TRBJ2-3